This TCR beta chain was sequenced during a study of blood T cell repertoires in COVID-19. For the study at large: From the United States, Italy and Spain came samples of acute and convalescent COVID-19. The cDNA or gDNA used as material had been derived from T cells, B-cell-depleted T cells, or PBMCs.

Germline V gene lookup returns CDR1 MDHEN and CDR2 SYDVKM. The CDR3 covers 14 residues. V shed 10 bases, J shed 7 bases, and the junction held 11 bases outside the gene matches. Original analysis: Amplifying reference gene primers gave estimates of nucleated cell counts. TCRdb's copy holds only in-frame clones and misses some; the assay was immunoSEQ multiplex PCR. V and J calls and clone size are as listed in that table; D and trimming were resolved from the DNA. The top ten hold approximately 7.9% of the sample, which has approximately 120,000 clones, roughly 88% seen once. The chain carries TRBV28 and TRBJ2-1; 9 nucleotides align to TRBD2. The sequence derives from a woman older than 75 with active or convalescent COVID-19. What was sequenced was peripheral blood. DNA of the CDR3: TGTGCCACGACCGGGACTAGCCCTTATAATGAGCAGTTCTTC. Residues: CATTGTSPYNEQFF. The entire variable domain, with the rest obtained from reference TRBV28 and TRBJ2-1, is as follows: DVKVTQSSRYLVKRTGEKVFLECVQDMDHENMFWYRQDPGLGLRLIYFSYDVKMKEKGDIPEGYSVSREKKERFSLILESASTNQTSMYLCATTGTSPYNEQFFGPGTRLTVL.